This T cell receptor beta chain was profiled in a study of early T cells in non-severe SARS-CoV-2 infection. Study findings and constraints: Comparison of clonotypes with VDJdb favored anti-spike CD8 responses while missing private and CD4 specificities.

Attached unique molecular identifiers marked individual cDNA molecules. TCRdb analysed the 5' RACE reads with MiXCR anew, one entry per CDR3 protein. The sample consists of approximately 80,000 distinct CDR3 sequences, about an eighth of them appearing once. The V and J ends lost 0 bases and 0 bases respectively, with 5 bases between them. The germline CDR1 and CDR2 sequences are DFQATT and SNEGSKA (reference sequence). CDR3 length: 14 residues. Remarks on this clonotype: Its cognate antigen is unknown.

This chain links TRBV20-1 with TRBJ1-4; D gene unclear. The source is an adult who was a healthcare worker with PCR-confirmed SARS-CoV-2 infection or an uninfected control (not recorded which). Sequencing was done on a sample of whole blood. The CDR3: CSARERTTNEKLFF. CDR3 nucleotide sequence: TGCAGTGCTAGAGAAAGAACAACTAATGAAAAACTGTTTTTT.